Here is one T cell receptor beta chain with its context. The study ran its PCR with 60 Vbeta and 13 Jbeta primers. In the source study's methods: In a later analysis, the count reached 80 million or so unique TCR beta chains, with 9 million to 11 million shared. TCRdb's table, derived via immunoSEQ multiplex PCR, lists solely in-frame clones and lacks some. V and J calls and clone size are copied from that table; D and trimming were computed from the DNA. This sample has approximately 140,000 clones, with around 81% found just once. The data are from a study of cytomegalovirus exposure and HLA in healthy donors. Germline lookup yields CDR1 MNHNS and CDR2 SASEGT. Trimming stripped 1 base from V and 0 bases from J, with 22 bases between. There are 19 residues in the CDR3.

The sequence came from a woman aged 45-60 years in good health and CMV-seronegative. The sequencing input was PBMCs. The chain combines TRBV6-1 with TRBJ2-7; D possibly corresponds to TRBD2 (5 bases). For the CDR3, the DNA is TGTGCCAGCAGTGAAGGTAGAGGGTTCTCAGGTATCGTCTCCTACGAGCAGTACGTC. It codes for CASSEGRGFSGIVSYEQYV.